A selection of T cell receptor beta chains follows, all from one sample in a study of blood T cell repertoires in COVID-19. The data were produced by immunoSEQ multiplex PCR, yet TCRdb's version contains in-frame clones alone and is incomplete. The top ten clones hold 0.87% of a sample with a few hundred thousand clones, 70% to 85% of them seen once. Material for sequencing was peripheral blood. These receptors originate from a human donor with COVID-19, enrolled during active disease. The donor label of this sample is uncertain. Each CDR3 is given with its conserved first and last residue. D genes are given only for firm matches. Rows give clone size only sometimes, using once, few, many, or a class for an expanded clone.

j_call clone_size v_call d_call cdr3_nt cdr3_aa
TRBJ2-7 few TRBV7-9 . TGTGCCAGCACCCCGGCGGGGGCCGGCGAGCAGTACTTC CASTPAGAGEQYF
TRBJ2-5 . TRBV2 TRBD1 TGTGCCAGCAGTGAATTGGGTGCGATAGGGGGCGACAAGCAAGAGACCCAGTACTTC CASSELGAIGGDKQETQYF
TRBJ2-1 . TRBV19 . TGTGCCAGTAGTATAGGGAGGGCCACGTACAATGAGCAGTTCTTC CASSIGRATYNEQFF
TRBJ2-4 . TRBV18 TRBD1 TGTGCCAGCTCACCACAGGGGACAGCCCCGAACATTCAGTACTTC CASSPQGTAPNIQYF
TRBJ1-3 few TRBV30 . TGTGCCCGCGGCGGCAGCAACTCTGGAAACACCATATATTTT CARGGSNSGNTIYF
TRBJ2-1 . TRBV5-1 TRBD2 TGCGCCAGCAGCCTCGGGACTAGCGGGACGGATGAGCAGTTCTTC CASSLGTSGTDEQFF
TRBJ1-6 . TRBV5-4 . TGTGCCAGCAGCGCCGGTAATTCACCCCTCCACTTT CASSAGNSPLHF
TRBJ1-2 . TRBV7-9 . TGTGCCAGCAGCACTGTACAGGGAGTTGGCTATGGCTACACCTTC CASSTVQGVGYGYTF
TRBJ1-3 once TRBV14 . TGTGCCAGCAGCCAAGATCTCCCAGGGTCTGGAAACACCATATATTTT CASSQDLPGSGNTIYF
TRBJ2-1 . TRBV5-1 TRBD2 TGCGCCAGCAGCACCGAGCGTAGCGGGAGGGCCCCTGAGCAGTTCTTC CASSTERSGRAPEQFF
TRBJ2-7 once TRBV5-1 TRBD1 TGCGCCAGCGGGTTGATTACAGGGGAAACCTACGAGCAGTACTTC CASGLITGETYEQYF
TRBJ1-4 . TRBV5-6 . TGTGCCAGCAGCTCCCAGCCGAGGGGAGGTAATGAAAAACTGTTTTTT CASSSQPRGGNEKLFF
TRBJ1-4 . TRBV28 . TGTGCCAGCGGGCAAAATGAAAAACTGTTTTTT CASGQNEKLFF
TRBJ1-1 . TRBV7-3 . TGTGCCAGCAGCTTAAGTCCTCGGAACACTGAAGCTTTCTTT CASSLSPRNTEAFF
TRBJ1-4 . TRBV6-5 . TGTGCCAGCAGGAGGGATTCGGCTAATGAAAAACTGTTTTTT CASRRDSANEKLFF
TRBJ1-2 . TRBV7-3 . TGTGCCAGCAGCTTATCCCGGGACATTGGTGGCTACACCTTC CASSLSRDIGGYTF
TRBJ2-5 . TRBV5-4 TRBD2 TGTGCCAGCGGATTGATCGGGACTAGTCGCGGGGAGACCCAGTACTTC CASGLIGTSRGETQYF
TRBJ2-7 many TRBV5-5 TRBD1 TGTGCCAGCAGCTCCGGTAGGACAGGGGCGTTACACGAGCAGTACTTC CASSSGRTGALHEQYF
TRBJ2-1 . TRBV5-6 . TGTGCCAGCGGTCGGATAAGGGGGACTACATACAATGAGCAGTTCTTC CASGRIRGTTYNEQFF
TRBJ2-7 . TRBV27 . TGTGCCACCCCAGCGAGGAGCTCCTACGAGCAGTACTTC CATPARSSYEQYF
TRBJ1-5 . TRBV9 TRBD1 TGTGCCAGCAGCGGCCAGGGGGCGCTTGGTCAGCCCCAGCATTTT CASSGQGALGQPQHF
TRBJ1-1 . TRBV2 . TGTGCCAGCAGTGTCCACAGGATGAACACTGAAGCTTTCTTT CASSVHRMNTEAFF
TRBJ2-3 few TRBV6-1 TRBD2 TGTGCCAGCAGTGATCAAGCGGGAGCAACAGATACGCAGTATTTT CASSDQAGATDTQYF
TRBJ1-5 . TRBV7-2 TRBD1 TGTGCCAGCAGCTTAGGAGGGGGCGGGTATCAGCCCCAGCATTTT CASSLGGGGYQPQHF